This TCR beta chain was obtained from a study of cytomegalovirus exposure and HLA in healthy donors (dated by TCRdb to about 2017). Context from the whole study: A later analysis indicated that the roughly 130 validation repertoires were generated on the platform also employed for the roughly 650 repertoires of the first cohort. A separate validation cohort of over 95 different subjects was used in addition to the 666-subject first cohort. The study was designed to test whether signatures of past pathogen exposure could be identified by cataloging public T cell receptors. To predict cytomegalovirus infection status, the study combined high-throughput TCR immunosequencing, statistical association of individual TCRs with disease status, and machine learning.

About this clone: Its antigen remains unidentified. Per-nucleotide qualities are absent, and no much larger clonotype sits a single base away.

The V end loses 4 bases and the J end loses 5 bases, and a stretch of 9 bases separates them. The CDR3 holds 12 amino acids from the cysteine to the phenylalanine. Only the CDR3 portion is preserved as DNA: 36 bases, with reading frame beginning at the first base. CDR1 and CDR2, looked up from the germline V gene (reference sequence), are MNHEY and SMNVEV. To prepare the library, the immunoSEQ multiplex PCR assay was applied. In the original analysis: To diagnose cytomegalovirus status from the catalog of TCR beta chain sequences, a statistical classification framework was built. TCRdb mirrors the immuneACCESS table, restricted to in-frame sequences. Some clones are absent from its copies; in checked studies, under half trace to an unresolved V gene, and the reason for the others is unknown. D and trimming were read from the DNA, whereas the V and J calls and clone size are those reported in that table. This sample lists approximately 240,000 clones; just over 90% were detected once. The ten largest make up around 1.1% of the sample.

Donors formed part of the validation cohort, which comprised about 130 subjects and was distinct from the first cohort of 670 or so subjects. What the research found in general, with its limitations: A later analysis lacked HLA typing for the validation cohort, so it scored co-occurrence in that cohort across all 120 or so repertoires. Of the cluster scores, roughly 95% were above 0 in a later analysis, which found that TCRs clustered in the first cohort also tended to co-occur in the 120 or so validation repertoires. Across donors, most TCR sequences were observed very rarely, whereas some public TCRs were present in many individuals. A few of the identified cytomegalovirus-associated TCR beta chains were confirmed in vitro to be specific for cytomegalovirus antigens. According to the authors, the approach could potentially be generalized to other disease states and immunological phenotypes. The study listed 164 TCR beta chains as associated with cytomegalovirus. In both the original and validation cohorts, the classifier was reported to diagnose cytomegalovirus status with high specificity and sensitivity.

The sample consisted of PBMCs. This TCR was sampled from a young woman in good health and CMV-seronegative. The rearrangement combines TRBV27 with TRBJ2-7; 6 matching bases give a weak D call of TRBD2. DNA sequence: TGTGCCAGCAGTTCAGCGGGCGACGAGCAGTACTTC. Its translation reads: CASSSAGDEQYF.